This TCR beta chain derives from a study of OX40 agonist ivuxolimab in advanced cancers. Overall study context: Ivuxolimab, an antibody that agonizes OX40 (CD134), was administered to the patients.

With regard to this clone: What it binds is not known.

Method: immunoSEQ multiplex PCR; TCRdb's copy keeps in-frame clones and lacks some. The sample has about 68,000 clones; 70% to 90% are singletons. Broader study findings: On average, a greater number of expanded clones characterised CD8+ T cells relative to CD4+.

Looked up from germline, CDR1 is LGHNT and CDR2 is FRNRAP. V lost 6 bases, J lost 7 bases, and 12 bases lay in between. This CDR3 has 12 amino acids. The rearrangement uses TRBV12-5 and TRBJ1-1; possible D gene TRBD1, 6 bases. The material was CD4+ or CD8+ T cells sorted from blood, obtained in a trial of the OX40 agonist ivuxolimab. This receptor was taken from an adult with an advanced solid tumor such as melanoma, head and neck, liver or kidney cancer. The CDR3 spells CASGEQGGEAFF. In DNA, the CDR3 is TGTGCTAGTGGCGAACAGGGAGGTGAAGCTTTCTTT.